These 5 T cell receptor beta chains share one sample of origin, sequenced in a study of T cells after yellow fever vaccination. TCRdb passed the 5' RACE reads through MiXCR, listing each CDR3 protein once. The data contain under 300,000 distinct CDR3 sequences, 13% of them singletons. Sequencing used CD4+ T cells sorted from PBMCs, obtained 45 days after the yellow fever booster vaccination. Receptors originate from a man aged 25-40 years who received the YFV17D yellow fever vaccine.

This rearrangement joins TRBV4-3 to TRBJ1-6, with D hard to call. The CDR3 runs to 15 residues. CDR1 and CDR2 (germline): LGHNA, YSLEER. Trimming cost V 1 base and J 9 bases, with 13 bases left between them. Here the CDR3 reads CASSQVDKGTSPLHF. The DNA of the CDR3 is TGCGCCAGCAGCCAAGTGGATAAGGGAACTTCACCCCTCCACTTT.

The V gene is TRBV7-2, the J gene TRBJ2-3, with D possibly being TRBD1 or TRBD2 (5 bases each). V lost 2 bases and J lost 4, with 13 bases in between. Germline values: CDR1 SGHTA, CDR2 FQGNSA. This CDR3 is 15 amino acids long. The CDR3 coding sequence is TGTGCCAGCAGCTTAATGAGGATGGGGGCAGATACGCAGTATTTT. Translated, it gives CASSLMRMGADTQYF.

This clonotype was seen a few times. The chain combines TRBV27 with TRBJ2-1; D is unresolved. Germline loops: CDR1 MNHEY, CDR2 SMNVEV (reference sequence). Trimming cost V 2 bases and J 7 bases, with 6 bases left between them. There are 12 residues in the CDR3. The CDR3 coding sequence is TGTGCCAGCAGTTTAGGGTGGAATGAGCAGTTCTTC. The encoded protein is CASSLGWNEQFF.

V and J are TRBV27 and TRBJ2-1, with D possibly being TRBD2 (5 bases). CDR1 MNHEY and CDR2 SMNVEV come from the germline V gene (reference sequence). V lost 4 bases and J 10 bases, leaving 17 bases between the germline ends. The CDR3 is 14 amino acids. The CDR3 sequence: CASSYRPSSREQFF. Written as DNA, the CDR3 is TGTGCCAGCAGTTATCGTCCTAGCAGCAGAGAGCAGTTCTTC.

This clonotype was seen only a few times. The J gene is TRBJ2-7, the V gene TRBV6-2 or TRBV6-3, with D hard to call. The CDR3 has 11 amino acids. V was shortened by 6 bases and J by 4 bases, with 7 bases between the two germline ends. In germline, CDR1 is MNHEY, CDR2 SVGEGT. The CDR3: CASRSIYEQYF. The DNA of the CDR3 is TGTGCCAGCAGATCTATTTACGAGCAGTACTTC.